This T cell receptor (beta chain) was recovered during a study of blood T cells in healthy people across ages. The use of a sample-barcoded 5' primer and a J-beta primer mix characterized a second PCR of about 6 to 11 cycles. TCRdb called the 5' RACE reads again in MiXCR, with one record for every CDR3 protein. The sample includes nearly 800,000 distinct CDR3 sequences, approximately 60% seen only once; the top ten take roughly 24%. V was pared by 5 bases and J by 2 bases, with 7 bases between. The germline gives CDR1 SGHTA, CDR2 FQGNSA. The CDR3 length is 12 residues. The source is a man in his forties in good health. Sequencing input: blood. The rearrangement uses TRBV7-2 and TRBJ2-7, with D unresolved. The CDR3 nucleotides are TGTGCCAGCAGCCAACCCCCCTACGAGCAGTACTTC. This gives the protein CASSQPPYEQYF.